These T cell receptor beta chains were read from a single sample in a study of T cells after yellow fever vaccination. MiXCR, applied by TCRdb to the 5' RACE reads, yields one record per CDR3 protein. Here the sample spans 400,000 to 450,000 distinct CDR3 sequences, roughly 20% being singletons. The sample here was PBMCs, taken before the yellow fever booster vaccination. The source of these receptors is a man aged 18 to 30 who received the YFV17D yellow fever vaccine. Each CDR3 is given with its conserved first and last residue. Each record gives: J gene, D gene, clone size, V gene, CDR3 protein, CDR3 DNA. The D gene is left open where the match is weak. Rows may omit the clone size; those that give it use once, few, many or a size class.

j_call: TRBJ2-1
d_call: TRBD2
clone_size: .
v_call: TRBV7-9
cdr3_aa: CASSLTLAGGSYNEQFF
cdr3_nt: TGTGCCAGCAGTTTGACACTAGCGGGGGGTTCCTACAATGAGCAGTTCTTC

j_call: TRBJ2-5
d_call: .
clone_size: .
v_call: TRBV24-1
cdr3_aa: CATSDFVLGTQYF
cdr3_nt: TGTGCCACCAGTGATTTCGTGCTAGGGACCCAGTACTTC

j_call: TRBJ2-5
d_call: .
clone_size: .
v_call: TRBV7-9
cdr3_aa: CASSDPSPPETQYF
cdr3_nt: TGTGCCAGCAGCGATCCCAGTCCTCCGGAGACCCAGTACTTC

j_call: TRBJ2-5
d_call: TRBD2
clone_size: few
v_call: TRBV20-1
cdr3_aa: CSASLGLAGQETQYF
cdr3_nt: TGCAGTGCTAGTTTGGGACTAGCGGGACAAGAGACCCAGTACTTC

j_call: TRBJ2-5
d_call: TRBD2
clone_size: .
v_call: TRBV29-1
cdr3_aa: CSVERGGETQYF
cdr3_nt: TGCAGCGTTGAACGGGGGGGGGAGACCCAGTACTTC

j_call: TRBJ1-2
d_call: TRBD1
clone_size: .
v_call: TRBV12-3/TRBV12-4
cdr3_aa: CASRRDRATYGYTF
cdr3_nt: TGTGCCAGCAGGAGGGACAGGGCAACGTATGGCTACACCTTC

j_call: TRBJ1-2
d_call: .
clone_size: .
v_call: TRBV4-2
cdr3_aa: CASSQDLGAGTLNYGYTF
cdr3_nt: TGTGCCAGCAGCCAAGATCTCGGGGCAGGGACATTGAACTATGGCTACACCTTC

j_call: TRBJ1-1
d_call: .
clone_size: .
v_call: TRBV6-2/TRBV6-3
cdr3_aa: CASSYGGHAGSRTEAFF
cdr3_nt: TGTGCCAGCAGTTACGGGGGCCACGCGGGTAGTCGAACTGAAGCTTTCTTT

j_call: TRBJ2-6
d_call: .
clone_size: .
v_call: TRBV6-2/TRBV6-3
cdr3_aa: CASAWGSGANVLTF
cdr3_nt: TGTGCCAGCGCCTGGGGTAGTGGGGCCAACGTCCTGACTTTC

j_call: TRBJ2-5
d_call: .
clone_size: .
v_call: TRBV29-1
cdr3_aa: CSVVIFGETQYF
cdr3_nt: TGCAGCGTTGTGATATTTGGGGAGACCCAGTACTTC

j_call: TRBJ2-1
d_call: TRBD1
clone_size: few
v_call: TRBV5-1
cdr3_aa: CASRPSRTGHEQFF
cdr3_nt: TGCGCCAGCCGACCATCACGGACAGGGCATGAGCAGTTCTTC

j_call: TRBJ1-1
d_call: .
clone_size: few
v_call: TRBV9
cdr3_aa: CASSATGLSTEAFF
cdr3_nt: TGTGCCAGCAGCGCGACAGGCCTAAGCACTGAAGCTTTCTTT

j_call: TRBJ2-2
d_call: .
clone_size: .
v_call: TRBV2
cdr3_aa: CASSPWTDGELFF
cdr3_nt: TGTGCCAGCAGTCCCTGGACAGACGGGGAGCTGTTTTTT

j_call: TRBJ1-4
d_call: .
clone_size: .
v_call: TRBV27
cdr3_aa: CASSFGPIPTNEKLFF
cdr3_nt: TGTGCCAGCAGTTTCGGACCCATCCCAACTAATGAAAAACTGTTTTTT

j_call: TRBJ2-1
d_call: .
clone_size: few
v_call: TRBV5-1
cdr3_aa: CASSGDASYNEQFF
cdr3_nt: TGCGCCAGCAGCGGGGATGCCTCCTACAATGAGCAGTTCTTC

j_call: TRBJ1-5
d_call: .
clone_size: .
v_call: TRBV28
cdr3_aa: CASSFRYHQQHF
cdr3_nt: TGTGCCAGCAGTTTCCGGTACCACCAGCAGCATTTT

j_call: TRBJ2-6
d_call: TRBD2
clone_size: many
v_call: TRBV27
cdr3_aa: CASVEWGGSLSSGANVLTF
cdr3_nt: TGTGCCAGCGTCGAGTGGGGAGGGAGCCTTAGCTCTGGGGCCAACGTCCTGACTTTC

j_call: TRBJ2-3
d_call: .
clone_size: few
v_call: TRBV29-1
cdr3_aa: CSVEVDTQYF
cdr3_nt: TGCAGCGTTGAAGTCGATACGCAGTATTTT

j_call: TRBJ1-1
d_call: TRBD1
clone_size: few
v_call: TRBV4-2
cdr3_aa: CASSRTGQGRTEAFF
cdr3_nt: TGTGCCAGCAGCCGAACGGGACAGGGGCGGACTGAAGCTTTCTTT

j_call: TRBJ2-1
d_call: .
clone_size: .
v_call: TRBV7-9
cdr3_aa: CASSPHGSYNEQFF
cdr3_nt: TGTGCCAGCAGCCCGCATGGATCCTACAATGAGCAGTTCTTC

j_call: TRBJ2-7
d_call: .
clone_size: .
v_call: TRBV5-5
cdr3_aa: CASRAMGGSYEQYF
cdr3_nt: TGTGCCAGCAGGGCGATGGGGGGCTCCTACGAGCAGTACTTC

j_call: TRBJ1-1
d_call: .
clone_size: .
v_call: TRBV20-1
cdr3_aa: CSARGGTTEAFF
cdr3_nt: TGCAGTGCTAGGGGAGGGACCACTGAAGCTTTCTTT

j_call: TRBJ2-2
d_call: .
clone_size: .
v_call: TRBV12-3/TRBV12-4
cdr3_aa: CASTSGPRAGELFF
cdr3_nt: TGTGCCAGCACTTCGGGCCCAAGGGCCGGGGAGCTGTTTTTT

j_call: TRBJ2-5
d_call: TRBD2
clone_size: few
v_call: TRBV7-6
cdr3_aa: CASSLGPSGQETQYF
cdr3_nt: TGTGCCAGCAGCTTAGGCCCTAGCGGGCAAGAGACCCAGTACTTC

j_call: TRBJ2-7
d_call: .
clone_size: few
v_call: TRBV6-5
cdr3_aa: CASGLSYEQYF
cdr3_nt: TGTGCCAGTGGCTTGTCCTACGAGCAGTACTTC

j_call: TRBJ2-5
d_call: .
clone_size: few
v_call: TRBV29-1
cdr3_aa: CSVDAGPKTQYF
cdr3_nt: TGCAGCGTTGATGCCGGCCCTAAGACCCAGTACTTC

j_call: TRBJ2-4
d_call: TRBD1
clone_size: few
v_call: TRBV27
cdr3_aa: CASRSPDRVDIQYF
cdr3_nt: TGTGCCAGCAGATCTCCGGACAGGGTGGACATTCAGTACTTC

j_call: TRBJ2-3
d_call: .
clone_size: few
v_call: TRBV20-1
cdr3_aa: CSASPTGVGPDTQYF
cdr3_nt: TGCAGTGCTAGTCCCACGGGGGTGGGCCCAGATACGCAGTATTTT

j_call: TRBJ1-4
d_call: .
clone_size: .
v_call: TRBV30
cdr3_aa: CAWSAQGREKLFF
cdr3_nt: TGTGCCTGGAGTGCACAGGGTCGGGAAAAACTGTTTTTT

j_call: TRBJ1-3
d_call: TRBD1
clone_size: .
v_call: TRBV5-6
cdr3_aa: CASSRGTVPGNTIYF
cdr3_nt: TGTGCCAGCAGCCGCGGGACAGTCCCTGGAAACACCATATATTTT

j_call: TRBJ2-1
d_call: TRBD1
clone_size: .
v_call: TRBV28
cdr3_aa: CASSSWGQGDNEQFF
cdr3_nt: TGTGCCAGCAGTTCCTGGGGACAGGGGGACAATGAGCAGTTCTTC

j_call: TRBJ1-4
d_call: .
clone_size: .
v_call: TRBV4-2
cdr3_aa: CASSQDLSPFGWEKLFF
cdr3_nt: TGTGCCAGCAGCCAAGATCTAAGCCCCTTCGGTTGGGAAAAACTGTTTTTT

j_call: TRBJ2-1
d_call: TRBD1
clone_size: .
v_call: TRBV29-1
cdr3_aa: CSVDKDRGQADEQFF
cdr3_nt: TGCAGCGTTGATAAGGACAGGGGGCAGGCAGATGAGCAGTTCTTC

j_call: TRBJ2-1
d_call: TRBD1
clone_size: few
v_call: TRBV4-1
cdr3_aa: CASSQVTTGQVGNEQFF
cdr3_nt: TGCGCCAGCAGCCAGGTGACTACGGGACAGGTGGGCAATGAGCAGTTCTTC

j_call: TRBJ2-1
d_call: .
clone_size: .
v_call: TRBV4-3
cdr3_aa: CASSSRERETGDYNEQFF
cdr3_nt: TGCGCCAGCAGCTCAAGGGAGCGGGAGACAGGGGACTACAATGAGCAGTTCTTC

j_call: TRBJ1-2
d_call: .
clone_size: few
v_call: TRBV7-9
cdr3_aa: CASLGVNYGYTF
cdr3_nt: TGTGCCAGCCTGGGCGTAAACTATGGCTACACCTTC

j_call: TRBJ1-4
d_call: .
clone_size: few
v_call: TRBV7-9
cdr3_aa: CASSLIDREKLFF
cdr3_nt: TGTGCCAGCAGCTTGATAGATCGGGAAAAACTGTTTTTT

j_call: TRBJ2-2
d_call: TRBD1
clone_size: .
v_call: TRBV10-2
cdr3_aa: CASSDGTANTGELFF
cdr3_nt: TGCGCCAGCAGTGATGGGACAGCCAACACCGGGGAGCTGTTTTTT

j_call: TRBJ1-2
d_call: .
clone_size: few
v_call: TRBV18
cdr3_aa: CASSPTSGRNYGYTF
cdr3_nt: TGTGCCAGCTCACCCACGTCCGGACGGAACTATGGCTACACCTTC